Listed below are T cell receptor beta chains from one sample, sequenced in a study of early T cells in non-severe SARS-CoV-2 infection. TCRdb reanalysed the 5' RACE reads using MiXCR and keeps one entry per CDR3 protein. The sample records approximately 64,000 distinct CDR3 sequences, 18% being singletons. The source was whole blood, collected at baseline. The origin of the receptors is an adult who was a healthcare worker with PCR-confirmed SARS-CoV-2 infection or an uninfected control (not recorded which). CDR3s include the opening cysteine and the closing phenylalanine or tryptophan. A D gene is named only where the DNA matches it firmly. Clone sizes are given selectively: once, few, many, or a class where the clone is expanded.

size: many; D: TRBD1; V: TRBV30; J: TRBJ2-7; CDR3: CAWSQSTGGPVPYEQYF; DNA: TGTGCCTGGAGTCAGTCTACAGGGGGCCCCGTACCTTACGAGCAGTACTTC
size: few; D: .; V: TRBV21-1; J: TRBJ2-7; CDR3: CASSSPVGRGYEQYF; DNA: TGTGCCAGCAGCTCCCCGGTGGGCAGGGGCTACGAGCAGTACTTC
size: .; D: .; V: TRBV5-1; J: TRBJ2-3; CDR3: CASSLGTSHFNTDTQYF; DNA: TGCGCCAGCAGCTTGGGGACTTCCCACTTTAACACAGATACGCAGTATTTT
size: .; D: .; V: TRBV5-4; J: TRBJ2-3; CDR3: CASSLDGRADTQYF; DNA: TGTGCCAGCAGCTTGGACGGGAGAGCAGATACGCAGTATTTT
size: few; D: .; V: TRBV28; J: TRBJ1-2; CDR3: CASSLKPYGYTF; DNA: TGTGCCAGCAGTTTGAAACCCTATGGCTACACCTTC
size: .; D: .; V: TRBV4-1; J: TRBJ2-1; CDR3: CASSSSISSYNEQFF; DNA: TGCGCCAGCAGCTCATCAATTAGCTCCTACAATGAGCAGTTCTTC
size: many; D: .; V: TRBV12-5; J: TRBJ2-2; CDR3: CASGLVKSGELFF; DNA: TGTGCTAGTGGTTTGGTAAAATCCGGGGAGCTGTTTTTT
size: .; D: TRBD1; V: TRBV5-5; J: TRBJ2-7; CDR3: CASSLEWTGGEQYF; DNA: TGTGCCAGCAGCTTGGAATGGACAGGGGGCGAGCAGTACTTC
size: .; D: .; V: TRBV14; J: TRBJ2-1; CDR3: CASSSQGSYNEQFF; DNA: TGTGCCAGCTCCAGCCAGGGGTCCTACAATGAGCAGTTCTTC
size: few; D: .; V: TRBV5-4; J: TRBJ1-1; CDR3: CASSSGPGGTEAFF; DNA: TGTGCCAGCAGCTCGGGACCGGGAGGCACTGAAGCTTTCTTT
size: .; D: TRBD2; V: TRBV24-1; J: TRBJ2-2; CDR3: CATSDPRTSGEAGSTGELFF; DNA: TGTGCCACCAGTGATCCCCGGACTAGCGGGGAAGCGGGGAGCACCGGGGAGCTGTTTTTT
size: few; D: .; V: TRBV7-9; J: TRBJ2-3; CDR3: CASSLVGNTDTQYF; DNA: TGTGCCAGCAGCTTAGTCGGTAACACAGATACGCAGTATTTT
size: .; D: .; V: TRBV5-6; J: TRBJ2-7; CDR3: CASSTDPSYEQYF; DNA: TGTGCCAGCAGCACCGACCCATCCTACGAGCAGTACTTC
size: few; D: .; V: TRBV6-6; J: TRBJ1-4; CDR3: CASSLQYNEKLFF; DNA: TGTGCCAGCAGTCTACAGTATAATGAAAAACTGTTTTTT
size: .; D: .; V: TRBV6-5; J: TRBJ2-3; CDR3: CATRARGSTDTQYF; DNA: TGTGCCACCAGAGCAAGGGGGTCCACAGATACGCAGTATTTT
size: .; D: TRBD1; V: TRBV12-3/TRBV12-4; J: TRBJ2-5; CDR3: CASSADRVEGETQYF; DNA: TGTGCCAGCAGTGCGGACAGGGTCGAGGGGGAGACCCAGTACTTC
size: few; D: .; V: TRBV12-3/TRBV12-4; J: TRBJ2-1; CDR3: CASSLGPGSNNEQFF; DNA: TGTGCCAGCAGTTTAGGCCCTGGATCAAACAATGAGCAGTTCTTC
size: .; D: .; V: TRBV7-6; J: TRBJ2-7; CDR3: CASSLTPGGYEQYF; DNA: TGTGCCAGCAGCTTAACCCCCGGGGGCTACGAGCAGTACTTC
size: few; D: .; V: TRBV7-2; J: TRBJ2-5; CDR3: CASSFSQSQETQYF; DNA: TGTGCCAGCAGCTTCAGCCAGTCCCAAGAGACCCAGTACTTC
size: .; D: TRBD1; V: TRBV12-3/TRBV12-4; J: TRBJ1-1; CDR3: CASSERTGGVTEAFF; DNA: TGTGCCAGCAGTGAAAGGACAGGGGGGGTCACTGAAGCTTTCTTT
size: .; D: TRBD1; V: TRBV19; J: TRBJ1-1; CDR3: CASSGTGGNTEAFF; DNA: TGTGCCAGTAGCGGGACAGGGGGTAACACTGAAGCTTTCTTT
size: .; D: .; V: TRBV18; J: TRBJ1-2; CDR3: CASSPDGTDYGYTF; DNA: TGTGCCAGCTCCCCGGACGGGACCGATTATGGCTACACCTTC
size: .; D: TRBD2; V: TRBV5-1; J: TRBJ2-1; CDR3: CASSLTLAGGAEQFF; DNA: TGTGCCAGCAGCTTGACGCTAGCGGGAGGCGCCGAGCAGTTCTTC
size: .; D: TRBD2; V: TRBV10-3; J: TRBJ2-7; CDR3: CAISGTSGASYEQYF; DNA: TGTGCCATCAGTGGGACTAGCGGGGCCTCCTACGAGCAGTACTTC
size: many; D: .; V: TRBV3-1; J: TRBJ1-2; CDR3: CASSQGQGGGYTF; DNA: TGTGCCAGCAGCCAAGGGCAGGGAGGAGGCTACACCTTC
size: few; D: TRBD1; V: TRBV30; J: TRBJ1-2; CDR3: CAWSVRKLAGGTYYGYTF; DNA: TGTGCCTGGAGTGTACGAAAGTTAGCAGGGGGGACCTACTATGGCTACACCTTC
size: few; D: .; V: TRBV3-1; J: TRBJ2-2; CDR3: CASSQETAVSGELFF; DNA: TGTGCCAGCAGCCAAGAAACGGCGGTATCGGGGGAGCTGTTTTTT
size: .; D: .; V: TRBV18; J: TRBJ1-1; CDR3: CASSPPKLGGRDTEAFF; DNA: TGTGCCAGCTCACCACCGAAATTGGGGGGCCGCGACACTGAAGCTTTCTTT
size: .; D: .; V: TRBV7-9; J: TRBJ2-4; CDR3: CASSSYQKNIQYF; DNA: TGTGCCAGCAGCTCCTACCAGAAAAACATTCAGTACTTC
size: .; D: .; V: TRBV7-9; J: TRBJ1-4; CDR3: CASSSGQGNEKLFF; DNA: TGTGCCAGCAGCTCGGGGCAGGGTAATGAAAAACTGTTTTTT
size: .; D: .; V: TRBV9; J: TRBJ2-5; CDR3: CASSESGPETQYF; DNA: TGTGCCAGCAGCGAGTCGGGTCCGGAGACCCAGTACTTC
size: .; D: TRBD2; V: TRBV7-2; J: TRBJ2-3; CDR3: CASIDTAGEADTQYF; DNA: TGTGCCAGCATCGACACGGCGGGAGAGGCAGATACGCAGTATTTT
size: few; D: .; V: TRBV3-1; J: TRBJ1-1; CDR3: CASSQPGGSGTEAFF; DNA: TGTGCCAGCAGCCAACCTGGGGGAAGCGGTACTGAAGCTTTCTTT
size: .; D: .; V: TRBV28; J: TRBJ1-3; CDR3: CASSSLKRGTGNTIYF; DNA: TGTGCCAGCAGTTCCCTAAAGAGGGGAACTGGAAACACCATATATTTT
size: few; D: .; V: TRBV7-9; J: TRBJ2-5; CDR3: CASSLKRPSGRETQYF; DNA: TGTGCCAGCAGCTTAAAAAGACCCTCTGGGCGAGAGACCCAGTACTTC
size: many; D: TRBD1; V: TRBV6-1; J: TRBJ2-1; CDR3: CASRPRTGKVSYNEQFF; DNA: TGTGCCAGCAGACCCAGGACAGGAAAGGTATCCTACAATGAGCAGTTCTTC